A selection of T cell receptor beta chains follows, all from one sample in a study of cytomegalovirus exposure and HLA in healthy donors. Assay: immunoSEQ multiplex PCR; the TCRdb copy retains only in-frame clones and omits some. The table has about 120,000 clones, approximately 70% seen once. Sequencing input: PBMCs. All receptors derive from a woman between 35 and 50 years old in good health and CMV-seropositive. CDR3s leave out the opening cysteine and the closing phenylalanine or tryptophan.

CDR3aa	j_gene	len	v_gene
ASSVVSGSSTDTQY	TRBJ2-3	14	TRBV6-1
ASSLATSGRASIGELF	TRBJ2-2	16	TRBV7-9
ASSFYNGLEQF	TRBJ2-1	11	TRBV7-4
ASSPATHREQY	TRBJ2-7	11	TRBV18
ASSIYAEPYGYT	TRBJ1-2	12	TRBV19
ASSLGGGVNTEAF	TRBJ1-1	13	TRBV5-5
ASRLSEAGANVLT	TRBJ2-6	13	TRBV6-5
ASSATGGDNSPLH	TRBJ1-6	13	TRBV9
ASSAKGAQETQY	TRBJ2-5	12	TRBV7-7
ASSSVLGGSSGANVLT	TRBJ2-6	16	TRBV27
ASSSIQSTGELF	TRBJ2-2	12	TRBV5-1
ASSRTVGEAF	TRBJ1-1	10	TRBV28
ASSFQAGQPQH	TRBJ1-5	11	TRBV11-2
ASRGQGNYEQY	TRBJ2-7	11	TRBV19
ASSSPRSRETQY	TRBJ2-5	12	TRBV7-2
SVRTGMNTEAF	TRBJ1-1	11	TRBV29-1
ASSLYRGQTANEQF	TRBJ2-1	14	TRBV5-8
ASSLIGTGYRNTQY	TRBJ2-3	14	TRBV27
ASRATSGRVRETQY	NA	14	TRBV2
ASSQGGNNFYEQY	TRBJ2-7	13	TRBV4-2
ASSPGTGNYGYT	TRBJ1-2	12	TRBV14
ASRRLAGVYEQY	TRBJ2-7	12	TRBV6-5
ASSLWTGENTEAF	TRBJ1-1	13	TRBV11-2
ASSLVADNYGYT	TRBJ1-2	12	TRBV5-6
ASSLDDIRGVGEKLF	TRBJ1-4	15	TRBV7-8
ASSPSLGTGDEKLF	TRBJ1-4	14	TRBV14